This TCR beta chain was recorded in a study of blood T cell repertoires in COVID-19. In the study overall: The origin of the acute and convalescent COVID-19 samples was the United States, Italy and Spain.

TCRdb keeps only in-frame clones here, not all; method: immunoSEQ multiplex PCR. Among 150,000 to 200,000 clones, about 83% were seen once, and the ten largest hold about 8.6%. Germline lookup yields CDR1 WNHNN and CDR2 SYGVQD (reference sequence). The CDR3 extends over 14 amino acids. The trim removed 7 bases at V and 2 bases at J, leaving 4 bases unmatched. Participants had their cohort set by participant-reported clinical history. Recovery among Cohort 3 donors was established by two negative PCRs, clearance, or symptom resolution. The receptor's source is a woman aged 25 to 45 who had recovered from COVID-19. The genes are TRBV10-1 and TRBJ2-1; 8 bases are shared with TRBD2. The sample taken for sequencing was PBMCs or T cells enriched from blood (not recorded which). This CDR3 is CASKDGRAYNEQFF. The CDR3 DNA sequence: TGCGCCAGCAAGGACGGGAGGGCCTACAATGAGCAGTTCTTC.